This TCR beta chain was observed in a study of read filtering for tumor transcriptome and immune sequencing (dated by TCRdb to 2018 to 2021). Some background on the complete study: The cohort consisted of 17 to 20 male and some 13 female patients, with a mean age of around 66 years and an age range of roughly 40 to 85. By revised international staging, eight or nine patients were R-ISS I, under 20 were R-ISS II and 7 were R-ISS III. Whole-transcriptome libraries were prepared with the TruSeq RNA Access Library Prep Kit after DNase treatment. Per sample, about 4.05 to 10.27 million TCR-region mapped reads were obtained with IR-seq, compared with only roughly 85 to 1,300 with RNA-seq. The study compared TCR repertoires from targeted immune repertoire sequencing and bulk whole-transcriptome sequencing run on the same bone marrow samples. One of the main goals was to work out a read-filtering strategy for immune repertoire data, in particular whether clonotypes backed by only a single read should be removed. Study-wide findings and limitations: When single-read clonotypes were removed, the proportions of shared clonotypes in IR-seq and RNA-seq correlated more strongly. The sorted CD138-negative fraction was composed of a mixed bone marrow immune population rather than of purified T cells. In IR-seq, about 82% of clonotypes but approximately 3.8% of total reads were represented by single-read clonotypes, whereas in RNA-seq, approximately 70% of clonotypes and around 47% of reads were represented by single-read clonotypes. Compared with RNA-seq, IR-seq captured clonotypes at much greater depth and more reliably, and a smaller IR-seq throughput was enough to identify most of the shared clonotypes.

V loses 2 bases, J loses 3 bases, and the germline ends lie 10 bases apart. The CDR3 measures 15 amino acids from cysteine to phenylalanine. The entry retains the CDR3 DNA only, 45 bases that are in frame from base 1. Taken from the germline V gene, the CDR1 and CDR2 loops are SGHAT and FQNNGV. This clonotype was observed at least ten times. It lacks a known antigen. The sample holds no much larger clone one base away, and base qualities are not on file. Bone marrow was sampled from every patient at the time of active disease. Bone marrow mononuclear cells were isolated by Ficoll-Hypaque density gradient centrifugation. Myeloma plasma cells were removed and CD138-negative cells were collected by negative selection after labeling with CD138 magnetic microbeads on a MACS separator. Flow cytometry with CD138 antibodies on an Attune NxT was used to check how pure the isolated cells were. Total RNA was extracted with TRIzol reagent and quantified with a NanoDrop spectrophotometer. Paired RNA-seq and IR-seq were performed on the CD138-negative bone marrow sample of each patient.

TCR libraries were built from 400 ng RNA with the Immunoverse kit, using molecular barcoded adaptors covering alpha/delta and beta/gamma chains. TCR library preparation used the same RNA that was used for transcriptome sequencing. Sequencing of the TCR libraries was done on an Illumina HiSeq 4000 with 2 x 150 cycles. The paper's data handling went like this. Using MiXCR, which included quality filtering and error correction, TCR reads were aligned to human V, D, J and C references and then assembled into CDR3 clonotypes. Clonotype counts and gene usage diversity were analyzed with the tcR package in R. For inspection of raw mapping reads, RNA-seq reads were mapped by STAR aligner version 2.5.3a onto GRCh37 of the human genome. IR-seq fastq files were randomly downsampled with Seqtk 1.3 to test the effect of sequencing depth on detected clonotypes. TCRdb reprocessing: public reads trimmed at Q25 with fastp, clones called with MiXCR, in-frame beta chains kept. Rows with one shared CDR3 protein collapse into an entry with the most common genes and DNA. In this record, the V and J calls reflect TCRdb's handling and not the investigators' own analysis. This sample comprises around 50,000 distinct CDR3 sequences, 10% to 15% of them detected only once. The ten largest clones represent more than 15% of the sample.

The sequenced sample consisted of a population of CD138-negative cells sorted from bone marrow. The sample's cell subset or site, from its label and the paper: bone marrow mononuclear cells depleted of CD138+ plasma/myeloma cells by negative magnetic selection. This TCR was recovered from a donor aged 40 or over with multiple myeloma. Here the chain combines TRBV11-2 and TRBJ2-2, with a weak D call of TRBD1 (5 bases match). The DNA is TGTGCCAGCAGCTTATCAGGGTCGGACACCGGGGAGCTGTTTTTT. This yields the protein CASSLSGSDTGELFF.